This T cell receptor beta chain was recovered during a study of identical twins. Healthy Caucasians made up all donors. In this sample, this clonotype turned up many times. Its antigen is not identified. MiXCR, run by TCRdb on the 5' RACE reads, gives a single entry per CDR3 protein. The repertoire holds about 210,000 distinct CDR3 sequences, with roughly a tenth as singletons. The CDR3 extends over 16 amino acids. CDR1 and CDR2 (germline): SGHTA, FQGNSA. Trimming left V 6 bases short and J 1 base short, with 19 bases between. Study-wide results and caveats: Fewer insertions were carried by abundant cord blood beta clonotypes, but none was seen in memory repertoires. Zero-insertion analyses might be partly confounded by invariant T cells like MAIT and iNKT.

The sequence was collected from a woman between 18 and 30 years old in good health. J is TRBJ2-7 and V is TRBV7-2; D tentatively reads TRBD1 or TRBD2 (7 bases each). Sample: memory (CD45RO+) T cells sorted from blood. The CDR3 sequence: CASRRAAGGGSYEQYF. The CDR3 region has the DNA TGTGCCAGCAGGAGAGCGGCAGGGGGGGGATCCTACGAGCAGTACTTC.